The entry that follows covers one T cell receptor beta chain sequence. Its antigen has not been determined. No qualities accompany the bases; no much larger clone lies one base away. The library was obtained by the immunoSEQ multiplex PCR assay. For the multiplex PCR, a mixture combining 60 forward primers for TCR Vbeta segments and 13 reverse primers for TCR Jbeta segments was used. Amplification of the CDR3 region of rearranged TCR beta genes was performed with a multiplex PCR assay on genomic DNA. On the Illumina HiSeq System, the amplified TCR beta libraries were sequenced as 87-base-pair reads. In the paper's pipeline: A later analysis tallied tens of millions of unique TCR beta chains across the roughly 610 repertoires, and some 12 million of those chains were shared by two or more donors. Raw reads were error-corrected and collapsed into unique sequences by a nearest-neighbor algorithm in which closely related sequences were merged to remove PCR and sequencing errors. V, D and J gene segments were assigned by aligning CDR3 sequences to IMGT reference sequences. For a sequence to be retained, a match of at least six nucleotides was required to both a V gene segment and a J gene segment. Rearrangements were classified as productive when the CDR3 lacked stop codons and remained in frame with V and J, and all other rearrangements were classified as non-productive. Following IMGT convention, CDR3 was defined as the stretch from the second conserved V-encoded cysteine to the conserved J-encoded phenylalanine. The earlier analysis of around 640 of the donors excluded sequences that lacked an unambiguous match to a single V gene segment. An earlier analysis of several hundred of the donors called V segments functional above 56.7% productive rearrangements and segregating when the between-donor standard deviation exceeded 5%. A statistical classification framework was built for diagnosing cytomegalovirus status from the catalog of TCR beta chain sequences. A later analysis assigned V and J genes by comparing TCR nucleotide sequences with IMGT/GENE-DB human TR gene sequences. The TCRdist pipeline was used in a later analysis to assign CDR3 sequences and most-parsimonious VDJ recombination scenarios. In a later analysis, each TCR beta chain was defined by its CDR3 amino acid sequence together with its V-gene family, and reads without a unique V-gene family were excluded. In a later analysis, a few hundred highly shared, low-generation-probability nucleotide sequences were removed to address suspected cross-contamination and a sequencing artifact. In a later analysis, a clonal expansion index was calculated for each public chain from normalized within-repertoire ranks of inferred template counts. A later analysis computed generation probabilities with a VDJ recombination model fitted to out-of-frame rearrangements, and checked the results against IGoR. In a later analysis, hypergeometric tests were used to score TCR-TCR, TCR-HLA and TCR-CMV co-occurrence, with a repertoire-size bias correction applied to TCR pairs. In a later analysis, false discovery rates were estimated by permuting HLA or CMV assignments 20 times. A later analysis grouped co-occurring TCRs with DBSCAN, adding TCRdist sequence similarity when clustering within HLA-allele-positive subsets. Repertoires with fewer than 30,000 or more than 120,000 public chains, plus five repertoires with anomalous nucleotide sharing, were excluded from co-occurrence clustering. Imported from immuneACCESS, the table was reduced by TCRdb to in-frame sequences with V and J called. These copies leave out some clones; in studies compared against another copy, an unresolved V gene accounts for under half, and the cause of the remainder is not known. V, J and clone size are those of that table, while D and trimming were read from the DNA. The sample records approximately 140,000 clones, around three quarters of which are singletons. Less than 7.5% of the sample is in the top ten clones.

The cohort was made up of about 670 healthy bone marrow donors. All cohort members were sampled while nominally healthy, although unrecorded immune exposures were likely present. The donor tested CMV seropositive, placing the donor among the roughly 270 seropositive members of the cohort. Every donor gave a peripheral blood sample, and the peripheral blood mononuclear cells from that sample were used for TCR beta sequencing. Genomic DNA was extracted from the blood cell samples with the Qiagen DNeasy Blood Extraction Kit. Counted from cysteine to phenylalanine, this CDR3 has 15 amino acids. The retained sequence is limited to the CDR3, 45 bases, with the frame set at the first base. The germline V gene (reference sequence) supplies CDR1 LNHDA and CDR2 SQIVND. The germline V and J ends show losses of 4 bases and 1 base respectively, and no gene match explains 3 bases of the junction. The sample is drawn from a study of cytomegalovirus exposure and HLA in healthy donors (dated by TCRdb to about 2017). A note on the overall study: An earlier analysis of several hundred of the donors reported over 250 Gb of sequence data and some 110 million unique TCR beta sequences obtained from 150 million to 200 million T cells. An early release that covered more than 550 HLA-typed donors contained around 300 gigabases of sequencing data and 80 million or so unique TCR sequences. Of the roughly 400 genotyped donors, 65% to 90% were placed in the genetic ancestry cluster associated with self-reported Caucasian donors. The study aimed to test whether signatures of past pathogen exposure could be identified by cataloging public T cell receptors. The T cell repertoires of around 730 subjects were profiled by immunosequencing and related to cytomegalovirus serostatus. Besides the first cohort of around 700 subjects, a separate validation cohort made up of around 120 different subjects was used. The study combined high-throughput TCR immunosequencing, statistical association of individual TCRs with disease status, and machine learning to predict cytomegalovirus infection status. To study patterns of TCR occurrence, a later analysis re-analyzed previously published TCR beta repertoires from hundreds of donors and added high-resolution HLA genotyping. In the later analysis, no new phenotypic data were used to find candidate immune exposures; instead, reliance was placed on TCR beta sequences and their occurrence across donors. In an earlier analysis of about 590 of the donors, high-throughput TCR beta sequencing was used to judge whether each TCR beta V gene segment behaved as functional or pseudogenic. Donor age, sex, ethnicity and CMV serostatus were collected together with the repertoire data. A later genetic analysis used genome-wide SNP genotypes for about three fifths of the 666 donors, treating that subset as a discovery cohort. All discovery cohort repertoires had been generated on a single sequencing platform. HLA typing included class I and class II loci at four-digit resolution. Typing coverage differed by locus: A, B, C, DRB1 and DQB1 were typed in roughly 629-640 donors, DQA1 in about 550, DPA1 in some 610, and DPB1 in 472. Four to six DR-DQ haplotypes were handled as single units for association and clustering, since linkage in the cohort was strong. Among about 360 genotyped donors of the cohort, an average of around 240,000 unique TCR beta nucleotide sequences were sequenced per donor, approximately 20% of them non-productive.

Overall study outcomes, separate from this receptor: Correlated functional status among segregating V segments might be attributable to linkage disequilibrium, but an unknown experimental factor could not be ruled out. V-gene and J-gene trimming of TCR beta chains was associated with a missense DCLRE1C variant in a later genetic analysis, and the association was replicated in an independent cohort. According to the authors, the approach could potentially be generalized to other disease states and immunological phenotypes. The study listed 150 to 200 TCR beta chains as associated with cytomegalovirus. Compared with equally common non-associated chains, HLA-associated TCR beta chains in a later analysis were more clonally expanded and had lower generation probabilities. A later analysis found that most CMV-associated TCR beta chains appeared HLA-restricted, with HLA associations seemingly driven largely by CMV exposure. In this cohort, only TCR beta chains were sequenced, and detectable features were limited by the absence of alpha or paired-chain data. A further reported finding was that TCR beta sequences accurately predicted the HLA-A and HLA-B alleles for most subjects in the first cohort. In a later analysis, several top co-occurrence clusters were reported to appear linked to parvovirus B19, influenza, CMV and Epstein-Barr virus. Some IMGT-functional V segments, including TRBV6-2 and TRBV6-3, could not be told apart with the 87-base-pair reads, so those segments were excluded. According to a later analysis, TCR association rates differed among HLA loci, with DRB1 alleles showing the most associated TCRs and HLA-C alleles showing the fewest. Presence/absence analyses assumed roughly uniform sequencing depth across donors, an assumption that may not hold. The sequencing pipeline was judged likely to have produced a cluster of highly shared sequence variants as a technical artifact. Over 15 rarely observed V segments, including chromosome 9 orphons, were excluded from the earlier analysis of just under 600 of the donors because counts were too low. In an earlier analysis of roughly 500 of the donors, most TCR beta V segments appeared in productive rearrangements about 87% or about 30% of the time, broadly matching IMGT annotations. Most TCR sequences were seen in very few donors, while some public TCRs were found in many individuals. The only immune exposure information available for the cohort was CMV serostatus. In vitro tests confirmed that three of the cytomegalovirus-associated TCR beta chains recognize cytomegalovirus antigens. When HLA alleles, especially DR and DQ, strongly co-occurred, TCR associations were difficult to assign to individual alleles. In a later analysis, some 17,000 TCR beta sequences were associated with specific HLA alleles at a false discovery rate of 0.05. A later genetic analysis reported fewer N-insertions in productive TCRs among donors in an Asian-associated ancestry cluster than the roughly 670-donor mean. HLA typing was unavailable for some donors at each locus, so association tests used only the typed subset. The classifier was reported to diagnose cytomegalovirus status with high specificity and sensitivity in both the original and validation cohorts.

The chain is assembled from TRBV19 and TRBJ2-3; TRBD2 aligns with 9 central bases. This sequence originates from a woman between 40 and 55 years old in good health and CMV-seropositive. Source material: PBMCs. Read as DNA, the sequence is TGTGCCAGTAGTACTAGCGGGAAGGGCACAGATACGCAGTATTTT. It codes for CASSTSGKGTDTQYF. The variable domain in full, with residues beyond the CDR3 obtained from the reference TRBV19 and TRBJ2-3 genes, is DGGITQSPKYLFRKEGQNVTLSCEQNLNHDAMYWYRQDPGQGLRLIYYSQIVNDFQKGDIAEGYSVSREKKESFPLTVTSAQKNPTAFYLCASSTSGKGTDTQYFGPGTRLTVL.